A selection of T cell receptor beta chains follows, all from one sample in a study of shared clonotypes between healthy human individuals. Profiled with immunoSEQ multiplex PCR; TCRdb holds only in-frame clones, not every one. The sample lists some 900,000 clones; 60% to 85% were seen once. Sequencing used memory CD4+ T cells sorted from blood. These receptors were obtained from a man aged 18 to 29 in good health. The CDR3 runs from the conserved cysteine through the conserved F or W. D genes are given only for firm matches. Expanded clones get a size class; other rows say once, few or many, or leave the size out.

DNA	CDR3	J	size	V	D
TGTGCCAGCAGTCCGACAGGGGCGTCTGAGACCCAGTACTTC	CASSPTGASETQYF	TRBJ2-5	NA	TRBV11-3	TRBD1
TGTGCCAGTAAAAGGGGGCCAGGAGAGACCCAGTACTTC	CASKRGPGETQYF	TRBJ2-5	NA	TRBV19	TRBD1
TGTGCCAGTAGTTACTACAGGGGGGGTTTCAATGAGCAGTTCTTC	CASSYYRGGFNEQFF	TRBJ2-1	NA	TRBV19	NA
TGTGCCAGTTCGATCACAGAGAACACTGAAGCTTTCTTT	CASSITENTEAFF	TRBJ1-1	few	TRBV6-6	NA
TGTGCCAGCAGTACCTGGACAGGCGGCACTGAAGCTTTCTTT	CASSTWTGGTEAFF	TRBJ1-1	NA	TRBV6-1	TRBD1
TGTGCCAGCAGCTTAGCGGTTGGGACCGCCGTCAATTCACCCCTCCACTTT	CASSLAVGTAVNSPLHF	TRBJ1-6	NA	TRBV7-9	NA
TGTGCCAGCAGTTTTGAAGGAACCCTGGACAGGGGGCGAAAGACCCAGTACTTC	CASSFEGTLDRGRKTQYF	TRBJ2-5	NA	TRBV27	TRBD1
TGTGCCAGCAGTGGAAGAGGGTCTTTAACAGATACGCAGTATTTT	CASSGRGSLTDTQYF	TRBJ2-3	NA	TRBV25-1	NA
TGCGCCAGCAGCTTGGGAAGGGTCGGGGAAAAACTGTTTTTT	CASSLGRVGEKLFF	TRBJ1-4	few	TRBV5-1	NA
TGTGCCTGGAGTGTACGTGGCGATGAGCAGTTCTTC	CAWSVRGDEQFF	TRBJ2-1	NA	TRBV30	NA
TGCAGCGCCAGGTTTTTGGATGGCTACACCTTC	CSARFLDGYTF	TRBJ1-2	NA	TRBV29-1	NA
TGTGCCAGCAGCATAACGACCGATACCTACGAGCAGTACTTC	CASSITTDTYEQYF	TRBJ2-7	NA	TRBV9	NA
TGTGCCAGCAGCTTGACGGGGGCGAAAACGGATACGCAGTATTTT	CASSLTGAKTDTQYF	TRBJ2-3	NA	TRBV5-6	NA
TGTGCCTGGAGGGGTCAGAAGACCCAGTACTTC	CAWRGQKTQYF	TRBJ2-5	few	TRBV30	NA
TGTGCCAGCAGTCGACTAGGGGGAGGGGTGACAGATACGCAGTATTTT	CASSRLGGGVTDTQYF	TRBJ2-3	NA	TRBV11-2	NA
TGTGCCACCAGCAGGGGGACAGTACACCAAGAGACCCAGTACTTC	CATSRGTVHQETQYF	TRBJ2-5	once	TRBV15	TRBD1
TGTGCCAGCAGTTTTAGGGGGACGATTTTGGGTTACGGCTACACCTTC	CASSFRGTILGYGYTF	TRBJ1-2	NA	TRBV28	NA
TGCAGCGGCAAGGCGGGGACAGATACGCAGTATTTT	CSGKAGTDTQYF	TRBJ2-3	NA	TRBV29-1	NA
TGTGCCAGCTCCCCGGGGGACAGGTATAATTCACCCCTCCACTTT	CASSPGDRYNSPLHF	TRBJ1-6	NA	TRBV9	TRBD1
TGTGCCAGCAGGACGGACAGGGCGAACACTGAAGCTTTCTTT	CASRTDRANTEAFF	TRBJ1-1	NA	TRBV6-1	TRBD1
TGTGCCAGCAGCCCAATCGACAGGCTGAATGAAAAACTGTTTTTT	CASSPIDRLNEKLFF	TRBJ1-4	NA	TRBV7-9	NA
TGTGCCAGCAGCTTCCAGGGTGAAAAACTGTTTTTT	CASSFQGEKLFF	TRBJ1-4	NA	TRBV7-6	NA
TGCGCCAGCAAACCGGGACAGGAGAACTACAATGAGCAGTTCTTC	CASKPGQENYNEQFF	TRBJ2-1	NA	TRBV5-1	TRBD1
TGTGCCAGCAGTTCGACGGGACTAAAAAACAATGAGCAGTTCTTC	CASSSTGLKNNEQFF	TRBJ2-1	NA	TRBV28	TRBD2
TGTGCCAGCAGCTTGGCGCCGGGAGGTCAGCCCCAGCATTTT	CASSLAPGGQPQHF	TRBJ1-5	NA	TRBV11-2	NA
TGTGCCAGCAGTTACGAGGGAGCCTATGGCTACACCTTC	CASSYEGAYGYTF	TRBJ1-2	NA	TRBV6-5	NA
TGTGCCTGGAGTGTTTCAGGGGGCCATCAGCCCCAGCATTTT	CAWSVSGGHQPQHF	TRBJ1-5	few	TRBV30	TRBD1
TGTGCCAGCAGCTTAGACGGGCTTAACTATGGCTACACCTTC	CASSLDGLNYGYTF	TRBJ1-2	NA	TRBV11-1	NA
TGCGCCAGCGGGACCGGGACAGGGAACATTCAGTACTTC	CASGTGTGNIQYF	TRBJ2-4	NA	TRBV10-2	TRBD1
TGTGCCAGCAGTTACGGTTGGGACAGCTACAATGAGCAGTTCTTC	CASSYGWDSYNEQFF	TRBJ2-1	NA	TRBV6-5	TRBD1
TGCGCCAGCAGCAGTCCGGGCTATTCAGAGACCCAGTACTTC	CASSSPGYSETQYF	TRBJ2-5	NA	TRBV4-1	NA
TGTGCCAGCAGTGATTTACTAGCGGGCCAAGAGACCCAGTACTTC	CASSDLLAGQETQYF	TRBJ2-5	NA	TRBV25-1	TRBD2
TGTGCCAGCAGCCCCAGAGGGACTCCCGACAATGAGCAGTTCTTC	CASSPRGTPDNEQFF	TRBJ2-1	NA	TRBV7-9	NA
TGTGCCAGCTCACCTCAGAGAACAGGGGGAGGCAATGAGCAGTTCTTC	CASSPQRTGGGNEQFF	TRBJ2-1	NA	TRBV18	TRBD1
TGCGCCAGCAGCTTTTCGTCCTTGGCCCAGGGGAATGAAAAACTGTTTTTT	CASSFSSLAQGNEKLFF	TRBJ1-4	once	TRBV5-1	NA
TGTGCCAGCAGCCGGACCGCTAGCGGGTGGCGTCCCGGGGAGCTGTTTTTT	CASSRTASGWRPGELFF	TRBJ2-2	NA	TRBV5-4	TRBD2
TGCGCCAGCAGTGACGGGGGGAACATCTATGGCTACACCTTC	CASSDGGNIYGYTF	TRBJ1-2	NA	TRBV10-2	NA
TGTGCCAGCAGCACTCGGACAGCCAACACTGAAGCTTTCTTT	CASSTRTANTEAFF	TRBJ1-1	NA	TRBV9	NA
TGCGCCAGCAGCTTGGGGCGGTTTAGCACAGATACGCAGTATTTT	CASSLGRFSTDTQYF	TRBJ2-3	NA	TRBV5-1	NA
TGCGCCAGCAGCTTCCCTCGACAGAACCGTGGCTACACCTTC	CASSFPRQNRGYTF	TRBJ1-2	NA	TRBV5-1	NA